These T cell receptor beta chains were read from a single sample in a study of T cell changes during pregnancy in multiple sclerosis. Assay: immunoSEQ multiplex PCR; the TCRdb copy retains only in-frame clones and omits some. The sample records about 38,000 clones, roughly 91% being singletons. This sample comprised CD8+ T cells from peripheral blood mononuclear cells, obtained in the second trimester of pregnancy. Every receptor here comes from a female donor with multiple sclerosis, enrolled in a pregnancy study. Each CDR3 is given with its conserved first and last residue. The D gene is left open where the match is weak. Clone size, where shown, is once, few, many, or a class for clones that have expanded.

D gene | J gene | V gene | clone size | CDR3 protein | CDR3 DNA
. | TRBJ1-4 | TRBV7-8 | . | CASSSRSGDNEKLFF | TGTGCCAGCAGCTCCCGGTCGGGGGATAATGAAAAACTGTTTTTT
. | TRBJ1-1 | TRBV19 | . | CASHLGGQAFF | TGTGCCTCACACTTGGGGGGACAAGCTTTCTTT
. | TRBJ1-1 | TRBV4-1 | . | CASSQERGHTEAFF | TGCGCCAGCAGCCAAGAAAGGGGTCACACTGAAGCTTTCTTT
TRBD2 | TRBJ2-1 | TRBV11-2 | . | CASSLDLRAGEYNEQFF | TGTGCCAGCAGCTTAGACTTGAGAGCGGGGGAGTACAATGAGCAGTTCTTC
. | TRBJ2-7 | TRBV6-5 | . | CASSYGGPYEQYF | TGTGCCAGCAGTTACGGGGGCCCCTACGAGCAGTACTTC
. | TRBJ2-5 | TRBV6-5 | . | CASSPSSETQYF | TGTGCCAGCAGCCCGTCCTCTGAGACCCAGTACTTC
. | TRBJ2-7 | TRBV19 | . | CASSITDMDEQYF | TGTGCCAGTAGTATCACAGACATGGACGAGCAGTACTTC
. | TRBJ1-1 | TRBV11-2 | few | CASSLEDRMNTEAFF | TGTGCCAGCAGCCTTGAGGACAGAATGAACACTGAAGCTTTCTTT
TRBD2 | TRBJ2-3 | TRBV13 | . | CASSTNPRASGGDTDTQYF | TGTGCCAGCAGCACCAACCCTCGGGCTAGCGGGGGGGACACAGATACGCAGTATTTT
TRBD2 | TRBJ2-3 | TRBV9 | . | CASSAGTSGGYTDTQYF | TGTGCCAGCAGCGCCGGGACTAGCGGGGGGTACACAGATACGCAGTATTTT
. | TRBJ1-1 | TRBV6-6 | . | CASSYRGNTEAFF | TGTGCCAGCAGTTACCGCGGGAACACTGAAGCTTTCTTT
TRBD1 | TRBJ1-4 | TRBV9 | . | CASSSPWDSDEKLFF | TGTGCCAGCAGCTCACCTTGGGACAGCGACGAAAAACTGTTTTTT
TRBD2 | TRBJ2-7 | TRBV30 | . | CAWSHSGGAYEQYF | TGTGCCTGGAGCCACAGCGGGGGGGCTTACGAGCAGTACTTC
TRBD2 | TRBJ2-1 | TRBV19 | . | CASRGLALGEQFF | TGTGCCAGTAGAGGACTAGCTTTGGGTGAGCAGTTCTTC
TRBD1 | TRBJ1-2 | TRBV19 | . | CASTIPGQGAYGYTF | TGTGCCAGTACCATACCGGGACAGGGGGCTTATGGCTACACCTTC
TRBD1 | TRBJ2-5 | TRBV29-1 | . | CSVPGQGTQYF | TGCAGCGTTCCGGGACAGGGTACCCAGTACTTC
. | TRBJ2-1 | TRBV6-1 | few | CASSEAPDSPNEQFF | TGTGCCAGCAGTGAAGCCCCCGACAGCCCCAATGAGCAGTTCTTC
. | TRBJ1-2 | TRBV29-1 | . | CSVSGTSEGYTF | TGCAGCGTGTCCGGGACATCGGAGGGCTACACCTTC
TRBD1 | TRBJ1-5 | TRBV19 | . | CASSADRGQPQHF | TGTGCCAGTAGTGCAGACAGGGGTCAGCCCCAGCATTTT
. | TRBJ2-2 | TRBV5-1 | once | CASSLAGTGELFF | TGCGCCAGCAGCTTGGCCGGCACCGGGGAGCTGTTTTTT
TRBD2 | TRBJ2-1 | TRBV12-5 | . | CASGLGTSGSRNEQFF | TGTGCTAGTGGTTTGGGGACTAGCGGGAGTAGGAATGAGCAGTTCTTC
. | TRBJ1-1 | TRBV6-1 | . | CASSKQYMNTEAFF | TGTGCCAGCAGTAAACAGTACATGAACACTGAAGCTTTCTTT
. | TRBJ1-4 | TRBV11-2 | . | CASSLVARGSVEKLFF | TGTGCCAGCAGCTTAGTGGCTCGAGGGTCGGTCGAAAAACTGTTTTTT
TRBD2 | TRBJ2-7 | TRBV6-5 | few | CASVQGGEQYF | TGTGCCAGCGTCCAGGGAGGGGAGCAGTACTTC
TRBD1 | TRBJ1-1 | TRBV4-1 | . | CASSPQGTGMTEAFF | TGCGCCAGCAGCCCCCAGGGGACAGGGATGACTGAAGCTTTCTTT
. | TRBJ2-5 | TRBV7-9 | . | CASSLVGGEETQYF | TGTGCCAGCAGCTTAGTTGGCGGGGAAGAGACCCAGTACTTC
. | TRBJ1-4 | TRBV7-6 | . | CASRLTGTTTNEKLFF | TGTGCCAGCAGGTTGACCGGGACAACAACTAATGAAAAACTGTTTTTT
TRBD1 | TRBJ2-7 | TRBV6-5 | . | CASSYTQGVYEQYF | TGTGCCAGCAGTTACACACAGGGGGTCTACGAGCAGTACTTC
TRBD2 | TRBJ2-1 | TRBV7-9 | . | CASIRREGLYNEQFF | TGTGCCAGCATCCGGCGGGAGGGCCTCTACAATGAGCAGTTCTTC